This T cell receptor beta chain was sequenced in a study of CD4+ T cells in melanoma. Notes on the study in general: Reportedly, melanoma neoantigen-specific CD4+ T cells showed varied differentiation states.

The repertoire was sequenced with immunoSEQ multiplex PCR; TCRdb's copy has only in-frame clones and lacks some. The data show more than 9,500 clones, with 69% seen just once and roughly a fifth held by the top ten. V was clipped by 4 bases and J by 4 bases, with 13 bases between them. There are 14 residues in the CDR3. Germline V gene data show CDR1 as MNHNY and CDR2 as SVGAGI (reference sequence). As concerns this clone: Its antigen remains unknown.

This sequence was found in a human donor with melanoma. The sequenced sample was peripheral blood. V and J are TRBV6-6 and TRBJ2-5, with D possibly called TRBD1 or TRBD2 (6 bases each). The CDR3 nucleotides read TGTGCCAGCAGTTCCGAGGGGGGAGGAGAGACCCAGTACTTC. The encoded protein is CASSSEGGGETQYF.